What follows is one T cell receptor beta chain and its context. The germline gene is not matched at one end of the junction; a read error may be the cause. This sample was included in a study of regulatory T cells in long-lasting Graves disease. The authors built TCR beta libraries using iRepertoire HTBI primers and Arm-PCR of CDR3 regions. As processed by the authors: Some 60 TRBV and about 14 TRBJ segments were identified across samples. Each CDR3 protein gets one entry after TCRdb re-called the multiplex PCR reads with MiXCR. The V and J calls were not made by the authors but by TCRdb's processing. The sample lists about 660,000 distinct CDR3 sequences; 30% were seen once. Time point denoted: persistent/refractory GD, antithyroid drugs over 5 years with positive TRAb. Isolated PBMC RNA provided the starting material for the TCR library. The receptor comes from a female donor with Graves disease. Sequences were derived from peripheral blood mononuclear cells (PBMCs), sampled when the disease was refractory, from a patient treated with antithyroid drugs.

CDR3 sequence: CASSFGGLQETRYF. The CDR3 nucleotides read TGTGCCAGCAGCTTCGGCGGATTACAAGAGACCCGGTACTTC. The V gene is TRBV11-2, the J gene TRBJ2-5; no definite D call. This CDR3 has 14 residues. The germline V gene encodes CDR1 SGHAT and CDR2 FQNNGV.